Listed below are T cell receptor beta chains from one sample, sequenced in a study of T cell repertoires in cytomegalovirus infection. MiXCR, applied by TCRdb to the reads, yields one record per CDR3 protein. The table has 800,000 to 950,000 distinct CDR3 sequences, over 25% seen once. The antigens of these receptors remain unknown. This specimen consisted of cultured CD8+ T cells from PBMCs, obtained from culture after CMV antigen stimulation. The source is a human donor in good health (CMV status not recorded). Some clones in this sample may be carry-over from other donors' samples. CDR3s include the opening cysteine and the closing phenylalanine or tryptophan. The D gene is left open where the match is weak. Clone size appears in some rows only: once, few, many, or a class for an expanded clone.

d_call,v_call,clone_size,j_call,cdr3_nt,cdr3_aa
-,TRBV19,-,TRBJ1-2,TGTGCCAGTAGTATAGATCCTGTCCAGTCCTATGGCTACACCTTC,CASSIDPVQSYGYTF
TRBD1,TRBV7-2,-,TRBJ2-1,TGTGCCAGCAGCTTAGGGTTTAGGGACCCCCTCCTCCTCTTGGGACAGGGGGCGAATGAGCAGTTCTTC,CASSLGFRDPLLLLGQGANEQFF
-,TRBV19,many,TRBJ1-1,TGTGCCAGTAGTATAGGACAATTGAACACTGAAGCTTTCTTT,CASSIGQLNTEAFF
TRBD1,TRBV6-5,-,TRBJ1-1,TGTGCCAGCAGTTACGGTCCAGGGGGCACTGAAGCTTTCTTT,CASSYGPGGTEAFF
TRBD1,TRBV20-1,-,TRBJ1-5,TGCAGTGCTAGACAGGGGGATATGCCCCTTAGCAATCAGCCCCAGCATTTT,CSARQGDMPLSNQPQHF
TRBD2,TRBV7-8,many,TRBJ2-2,TGTGCCAGCAGCTCCTTGGGGCGGGGGACCTCGAACACCGGGGAGCTGTTTTTT,CASSSLGRGTSNTGELFF
-,TRBV4-1,-,TRBJ1-4,TGCGCCAGCAGCTCATCGGAAAAGGAGGAAAAACTGTTTTTT,CASSSSEKEEKLFF
-,TRBV28,-,TRBJ2-2,TGTGCCAGCAGTTTATCCAGCACGAACACCGGGGAGCTGTTTTTT,CASSLSSTNTGELFF
-,TRBV14,few,TRBJ2-1,TGTGCCAGCAGCCAGATTTTCGTTCCAGCGCCCAGTGAGCAGTTCTTC,CASSQIFVPAPSEQFF
TRBD2,TRBV11-1,-,TRBJ2-7,TGTGCCAGCAGCTCTCCCCGGGAACTAGCGGGGAACGAGCAGTACTTC,CASSSPRELAGNEQYF
-,TRBV10-3,-,TRBJ1-5,TGTGCCATCAGTGAGTCGCTGGCAAGCAATCAGCCCCAGCATTTT,CAISESLASNQPQHF